The clone carrying this TCR beta chain was counted at least ten times. Its antigen is as yet unknown. With 1 base clipped from V and 0 bases from J, the junction kept 2 bases outside the gene matches. Germline CDR1 and CDR2: KGHSH and LQKENI. There are 15 residues in the CDR3. For repertoire sequencing, the TCR beta CDR3 regions were amplified from RNA transcripts. Second-round multiplex PCR came after first-round RT-PCR with HTBI primers. TCRdb fed the multiplex PCR reads into MiXCR, producing one record per CDR3 protein. Of about 400,000 distinct CDR3 sequences in the sample, 15% to 20% were seen once. This specimen comes from a study of Graves' ophthalmopathy and Graves' hyperthyroidism. General observations from the study: Ophthalmopathy progression predictions by the model showed approximately 75% specificity and approximately 70% sensitivity. Ophthalmopathy and stable hyperthyroidism were discriminated by a 13-signature model, with about 90% sensitivity and 65% to 83% specificity.

Other autoimmune diseases, uncontrolled infections, pregnancy or lactation ruled patients out of participation. Symptoms, serum thyroxine and TRAb, thyroid ultrasound, and orbital computed tomography formed the diagnostic basis. This receptor was taken from a woman in her late teens or twenties with Graves' ophthalmopathy. The material sequenced was peripheral blood. The chain is built from TRBV18 and TRBJ2-7; 8 bases align to TRBD1. CDR3 loop: CASSPRGTGSYEQYF. As DNA, the CDR3 is TGTGCCAGCTCACCACGTGGGACAGGCTCCTACGAGCAGTACTTC.